This TCR beta chain was sequenced for a study of blood T cell repertoires in COVID-19. Overall study context: Collection of acute and convalescent COVID-19 samples took place in the United States, Italy and Spain. PBMCs, B-cell-depleted T cells, or T cells were the source of the cDNA or gDNA that made up the material.

In the original workflow: Quantification of nucleated cells was approximated via reference gene primer amplification. Data came from immunoSEQ multiplex PCR; TCRdb stores just in-frame clones and leaves some out. The V and J calls and clone size come from that table; D and trimming were worked out from the DNA. The sample records around 100,000 clones, approximately 86% being singletons. The germline CDR1 and CDR2 sequences are SGDLS and YYNGEE. V dropped 5 bases and J dropped 9; count of bases not matched to a gene: 6. The CDR3 has 14 residues. This receptor was taken from a human donor in a cohort sampled during active COVID-19. Sequencing used peripheral blood. The V call is TRBV9, the J call TRBJ1-6; 9 positions agree with TRBD1. CDR3 region: CASRGTGKGSPLHF. CDR3 DNA: TGTGCCAGCAGGGGGACAGGGAAGGGTTCACCCCTCCACTTT. The whole variable domain, filled in from reference TRBV9 and TRBJ1-6, reads DSGVTQTPKHLITATGQRVTLRCSPRSGDLSVYWYQQSLDQGLQFLIQYYNGEERAKGNILERFSAQQFPDLHSELNLSSLELGDSALYFCASRGTGKGSPLHFGNGTRLTVT.